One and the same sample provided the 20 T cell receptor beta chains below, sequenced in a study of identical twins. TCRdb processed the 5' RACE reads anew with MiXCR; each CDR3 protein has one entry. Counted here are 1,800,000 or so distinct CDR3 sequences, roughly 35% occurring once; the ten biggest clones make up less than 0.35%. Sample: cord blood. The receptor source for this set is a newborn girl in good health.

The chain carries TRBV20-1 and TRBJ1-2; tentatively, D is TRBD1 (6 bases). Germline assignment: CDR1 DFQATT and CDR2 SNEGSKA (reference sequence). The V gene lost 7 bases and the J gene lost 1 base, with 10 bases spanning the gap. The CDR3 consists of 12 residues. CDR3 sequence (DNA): TGCAGTGGGGACACTATTAACTATGGCTACACCTTC. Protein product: CSGDTINYGYTF.

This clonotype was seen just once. CDR3 nucleotides: TGTGCCAGCAGTTCCAGGTCCCCGGAGACCCAGTACTTC. Translation: CASSSRSPETQYF. The rearrangement links TRBV6-5 to TRBJ2-5; unclear D gene. Germline loops: CDR1 MNHEY, CDR2 SVGAGI. Trimming removed 4 bases at V and 5 bases at J, with 11 bases between. This CDR3 comprises 13 residues.

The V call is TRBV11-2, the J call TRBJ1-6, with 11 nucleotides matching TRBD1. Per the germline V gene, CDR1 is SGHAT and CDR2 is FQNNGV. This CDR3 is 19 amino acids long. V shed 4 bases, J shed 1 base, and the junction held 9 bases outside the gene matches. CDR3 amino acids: CASSSLRDRGGSYNSPLHF. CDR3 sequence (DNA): TGTGCCAGCAGCTCCCTCCGGGACAGGGGGGGTTCCTATAATTCACCCCTCCACTTT.

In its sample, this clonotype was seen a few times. CDR3 nucleotides: TGCAGTGCTAGAGTCGCGCAAGGAGCGTTCAATGAGCAGTTCTTC. Its translation is CSARVAQGAFNEQFF. The V gene is TRBV20-1, the J gene TRBJ2-1; D remains ambiguous. The ends were cut back, 1 base at V and 6 bases at J, with 16 bases in the middle. The CDR3 has 15 amino acids. CDR1 DFQATT and CDR2 SNEGSKA come from the germline V gene (reference sequence).

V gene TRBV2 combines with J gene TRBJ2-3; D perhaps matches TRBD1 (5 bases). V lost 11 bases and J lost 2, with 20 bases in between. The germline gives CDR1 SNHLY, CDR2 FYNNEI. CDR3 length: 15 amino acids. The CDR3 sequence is CAALLGQAPTDTQYF. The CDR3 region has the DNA TGTGCCGCGTTACTGGGGCAGGCCCCCACAGATACGCAGTATTTT.

In nucleotides, the CDR3 is TGCAGTGCCCCAGGGGGGGGTAACTATGGCTACACCTTC. Residues: CSAPGGGNYGYTF. The chain uses TRBV20-1 and TRBJ1-2, with 7 bases that match TRBD1. This CDR3 is built from 13 residues. The germline gives CDR1 DFQATT, CDR2 SNEGSKA (reference sequence). The J segment lost 1 base and the V segment lost 6 bases, leaving 5 bases of the junction unmatched.

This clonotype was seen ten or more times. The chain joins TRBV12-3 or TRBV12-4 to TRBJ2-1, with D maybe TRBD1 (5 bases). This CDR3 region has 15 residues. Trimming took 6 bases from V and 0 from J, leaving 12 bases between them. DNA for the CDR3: TGTGCCAGCAGGGCCGACAGAAGCTCCTACAATGAGCAGTTCTTC. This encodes CASRADRSSYNEQFF.

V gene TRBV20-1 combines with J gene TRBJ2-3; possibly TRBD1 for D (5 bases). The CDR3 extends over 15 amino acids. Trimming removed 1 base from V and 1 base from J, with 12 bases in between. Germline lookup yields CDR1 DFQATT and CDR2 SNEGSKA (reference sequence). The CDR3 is CSARVGASGTDTQYF. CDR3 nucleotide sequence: TGCAGTGCTAGAGTTGGGGCCTCGGGCACAGATACGCAGTATTTT.

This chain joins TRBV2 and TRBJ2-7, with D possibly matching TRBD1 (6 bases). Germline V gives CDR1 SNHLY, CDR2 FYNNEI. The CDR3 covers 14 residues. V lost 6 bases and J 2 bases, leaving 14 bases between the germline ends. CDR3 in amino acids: CASRNRDIAYEQYF. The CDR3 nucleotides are TGTGCCAGCAGGAACCGGGACATAGCCTACGAGCAGTACTTC.

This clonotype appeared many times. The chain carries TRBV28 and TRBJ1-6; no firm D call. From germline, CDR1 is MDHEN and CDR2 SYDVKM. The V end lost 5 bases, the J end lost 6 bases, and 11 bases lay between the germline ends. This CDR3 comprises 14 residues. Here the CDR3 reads CASSRGQLNSPLHF. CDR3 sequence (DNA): TGTGCCAGCAGTCGCGGGCAGCTTAATTCACCCCTCCACTTT.

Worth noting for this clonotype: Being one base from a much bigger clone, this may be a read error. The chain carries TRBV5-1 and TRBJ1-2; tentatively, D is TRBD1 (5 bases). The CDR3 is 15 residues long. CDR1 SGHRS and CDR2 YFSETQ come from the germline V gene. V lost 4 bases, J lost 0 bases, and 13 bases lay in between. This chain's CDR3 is CASSPDGATNYGYTF. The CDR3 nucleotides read TGCGCCAGCAGCCCTGACGGGGCTACTAACTATGGCTACACCTTC. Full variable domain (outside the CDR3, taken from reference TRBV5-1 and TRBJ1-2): KAGVTQTPRYLIKTRGQQVTLSCSPISGHRSVSWYQQTPGQGLQFLFEYFSETQRNKGNFPGRFSGRQFSNSRSEMNVSTLELGDSALYLCASSPDGATNYGYTFGSGTRLTVV.

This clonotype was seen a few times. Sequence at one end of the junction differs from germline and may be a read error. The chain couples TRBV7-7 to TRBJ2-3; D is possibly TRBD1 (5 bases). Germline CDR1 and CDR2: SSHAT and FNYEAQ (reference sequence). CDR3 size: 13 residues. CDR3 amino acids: CASSRQTTDTQYF. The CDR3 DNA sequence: TGTGCTAGCAGCAGACAGACCACAGATACGCAGTATTTT.

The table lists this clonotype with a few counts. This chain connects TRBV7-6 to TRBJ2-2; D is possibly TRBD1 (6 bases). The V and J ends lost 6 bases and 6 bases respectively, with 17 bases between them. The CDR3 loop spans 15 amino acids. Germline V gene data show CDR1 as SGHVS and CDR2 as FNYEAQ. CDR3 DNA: TGTGCCAGCAGTCAAACGCGAACAGGGCCCGGGGAGCTGTTTTTT. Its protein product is CASSQTRTGPGELFF.

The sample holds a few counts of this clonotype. This CDR3 reads CASSHTPGKGKGNEQFF. CDR3 coding DNA: TGTGCCAGCAGCCATACCCCAGGGAAGGGCAAGGGCAATGAGCAGTTCTTC. The V gene is TRBV14, the J gene TRBJ2-1; D possibly corresponds to TRBD1 (5 bases). The CDR3 has 17 residues. Germline loops: CDR1 SGHDN, CDR2 FVKESK. V dropped 3 bases and J dropped 6 bases, with 21 bases sitting between them.

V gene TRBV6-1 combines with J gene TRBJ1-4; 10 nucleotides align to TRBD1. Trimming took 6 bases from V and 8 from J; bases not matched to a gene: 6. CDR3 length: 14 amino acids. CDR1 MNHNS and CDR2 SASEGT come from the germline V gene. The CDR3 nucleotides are TGTGCCAGCAGACCGACAGGGGGCAAGGAAAAACTGTTTTTT. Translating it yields CASRPTGGKEKLFF.

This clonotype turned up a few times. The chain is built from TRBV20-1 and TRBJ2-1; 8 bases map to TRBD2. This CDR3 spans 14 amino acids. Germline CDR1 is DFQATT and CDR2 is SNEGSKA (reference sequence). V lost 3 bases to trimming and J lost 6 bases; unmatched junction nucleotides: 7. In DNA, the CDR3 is TGCAGTGCTAGGGGGACTAGGACGGGCAATGAGCAGTTCTTC. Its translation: CSARGTRTGNEQFF.

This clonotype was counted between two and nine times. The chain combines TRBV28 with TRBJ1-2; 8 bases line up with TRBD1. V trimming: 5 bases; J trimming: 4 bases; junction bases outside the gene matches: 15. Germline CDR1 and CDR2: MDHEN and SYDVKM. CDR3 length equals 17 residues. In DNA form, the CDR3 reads TGTGCCAGCAGTCCCCTTTATCTAGGACAGGGCGGCTATGGCTACACCTTC. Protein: CASSPLYLGQGGYGYTF.

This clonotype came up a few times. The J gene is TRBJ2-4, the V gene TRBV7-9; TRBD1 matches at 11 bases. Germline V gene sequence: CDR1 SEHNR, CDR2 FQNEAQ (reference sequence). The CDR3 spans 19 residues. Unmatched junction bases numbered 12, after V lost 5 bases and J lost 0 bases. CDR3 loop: CASSESGTGGPVAKNIQYF. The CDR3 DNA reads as TGTGCCAGCAGCGAATCCGGGACAGGGGGACCTGTAGCCAAAAACATTCAGTACTTC.

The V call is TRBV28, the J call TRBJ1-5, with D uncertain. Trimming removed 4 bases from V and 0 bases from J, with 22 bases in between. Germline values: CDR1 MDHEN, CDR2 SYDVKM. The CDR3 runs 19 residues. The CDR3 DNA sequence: TGTGCCAGCAGTTCTACCCCTTTGAGACGGAAGACTAGCAATCAGCCCCAGCATTTT. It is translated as CASSSTPLRRKTSNQPQHF.

CDR3 DNA sequence: TGTGCCAGCAGCTTGGGGAGGTGGAACATTCAGTACTTC. It yields the protein CASSLGRWNIQYF. The V and J genes are TRBV5-8 and TRBJ2-4, with a weak D call TRBD2 (5 bases). The CDR3 is 13 amino acids. The germline V gene encodes CDR1 SGHTS and CDR2 YDEGEE. Trimming removed 0 bases from V and 7 bases from J, with 8 bases in between.